These T cell receptor beta chains were read from a single sample in a study of regulatory dendritic cells for organ transplantation. No cognate antigen is known for these TCRs. Repertoires were generated with immunoSEQ multiplex PCR, while TCRdb's copy carries only in-frame clones and drops some. The data hold some 18,000 clones, with around 85% observed a single time. The sequenced sample was memory CD4+ T cells from blood cultured with regulatory dendritic cells. Receptors originate from a human donor in good health. CDR3s include the opening cysteine and the closing phenylalanine or tryptophan. Fields, in order: CDR3 DNA, CDR3 protein, D gene, clone size, V gene, J gene. The D gene is left open where the match is weak. Size tells how often a clone was seen (once, few, many) or the class of an expanded clone, and some rows leave it out.

TGCGCCAGCAGCCAAGATGTACAGGGGATATCCGGCTACACCTTC	CASSQDVQGISGYTF	TRBD1	once	TRBV4-3	TRBJ1-2
TGTGCCAGCAGGGCAGGGGTTGGCTACACCTTC	CASRAGVGYTF	-	-	TRBV28	TRBJ1-2
TGTGCCAGTACCTCGACTGCAAGCTCCTATAATTCACCCCTCCACTTT	CASTSTASSYNSPLHF	-	-	TRBV19	TRBJ1-6
TGTGCCAGCAGCCTAACGCGGGGGGGAACGAACACCGGGGAGCTGTTTTTT	CASSLTRGGTNTGELFF	TRBD2	-	TRBV7-9	TRBJ2-2
TGTGCCAGCCGTGGGAACAGGGAAAATTCACCCCTCCACTTT	CASRGNRENSPLHF	-	-	TRBV6-5	TRBJ1-6
TGCGCCAGCAGCCAAGATCATAGAGGGGATGAGCAGTTCTTC	CASSQDHRGDEQFF	-	-	TRBV4-3	TRBJ2-1
TGTGCCTGGAGACAGTCCCCGTCCATGGTGGAGACCCAGTACTTC	CAWRQSPSMVETQYF	-	-	TRBV30	TRBJ2-5
TGTGCCAGCAGTTTATCACACACCTCTAATGAAAAACTGTTTTTT	CASSLSHTSNEKLFF	-	-	TRBV28	TRBJ1-4
TGTGCCAGCTCACCACCGGAGACGCCTAATGAAAAACTGTTTTTT	CASSPPETPNEKLFF	-	-	TRBV18	TRBJ1-4
TGCGCCAGCAGCCAATACCAGGGGGCTCACTATGGCTACACCTTC	CASSQYQGAHYGYTF	TRBD1	-	TRBV4-3	TRBJ1-2
TGTGCCAGCACTAGCGGGAGGGCCTACGAGCAGTACTTC	CASTSGRAYEQYF	TRBD2	-	TRBV25-1	TRBJ2-7
TGTGCCAGCAGGGGGTTTAAGGGGTCGAGTAGCACAGATACGCAGTATTTT	CASRGFKGSSSTDTQYF	-	-	TRBV25-1	TRBJ2-3
TGTGCCAGCTCACCCGGGAAGGTTGAACAGTTCTTC	CASSPGKVEQFF	-	-	TRBV18	TRBJ2-1
TGTGCCAGCCGATCCTTCGGGCAGGGCAATCAGCCCCAGCATTTT	CASRSFGQGNQPQHF	-	-	TRBV6-1	TRBJ1-5
TGTGCCAGTTTTCCGGGACAGGGACTAGGGAGTGAGCAGTTCTTC	CASFPGQGLGSEQFF	-	-	TRBV25-1	TRBJ2-1
TGTGCCAGCAGAGTCAGGGGGGATAATCAGCCCCAGCATTTT	CASRVRGDNQPQHF	TRBD1	-	TRBV6-1	TRBJ1-5
TGTGCCAGTCGATTATTGGACAATAATGAAAAACTGTTTTTT	CASRLLDNNEKLFF	-	once	TRBV19	TRBJ1-4
TGTGCCAGCAGATTGACTAGCGGGAGTTTGTTCTTC	CASRLTSGSLFF	TRBD2	-	TRBV2	TRBJ2-1
TGTGCCAGCAGCTTAAGCCACAGCTCCTACGAGCAGTACTTC	CASSLSHSSYEQYF	-	-	TRBV7-2	TRBJ2-7
TGTGCCACCAGCAGACCCCAGGGAAATACGCAGTATTTT	CATSRPQGNTQYF	-	-	TRBV15	TRBJ2-3
TGTGCCAGCAGTATAAGGAGCTCCTACAATGAGCAGTTCTTC	CASSIRSSYNEQFF	-	-	TRBV28	TRBJ2-1
TGTGCCAGCAGCCAAGATACTTCCGACAGTCCCTACGAGCAGTACTTC	CASSQDTSDSPYEQYF	-	-	TRBV4-2	TRBJ2-7
TGTGCCAGCAGCCTCGACGGTAGCAATCAGCCCCAGCATTTT	CASSLDGSNQPQHF	-	-	TRBV11-2	TRBJ1-5
TGTGCCAGCAGTTATCAGACAGGCCAAGAGACCCAGTACTTC	CASSYQTGQETQYF	-	-	TRBV6-5	TRBJ2-5
TGTGCCAGCAGTGGCGGGGGACAGTCCTACGAGCAGTACTTC	CASSGGGQSYEQYF	-	-	TRBV25-1	TRBJ2-7
TGCGCCAGCAGCCAAGTTTTTGGGACACAGTCCTACGAGCAGTACTTC	CASSQVFGTQSYEQYF	-	-	TRBV4-1	TRBJ2-7
TGTGCCAGCAGTGGACAGACTACAGATACGCAGTATTTT	CASSGQTTDTQYF	-	-	TRBV2	TRBJ2-3
TGTGCCAGTAACCTGGGGCGTTATGGCTACACCTTC	CASNLGRYGYTF	-	-	TRBV19	TRBJ1-2
TGTGCCAGCAGCTTGGTCTGGGCGTCGGGCGAGCAGTACTTC	CASSLVWASGEQYF	-	few	TRBV5-8	TRBJ2-7
TGTGCCAGCTCATCTGAGGGGATTAGCACAGATACGCAGTATTTT	CASSSEGISTDTQYF	-	-	TRBV18	TRBJ2-3
TGCAGCGTCCCCGTTCCTCCCCTTGGTGAGCAGTTCTTC	CSVPVPPLGEQFF	-	-	TRBV29-1	TRBJ2-1
TGTGCCATCAGTGAGTCGAAGACAGGCCAAGAGACCCAGTACTTC	CAISESKTGQETQYF	-	-	TRBV10-3	TRBJ2-5
TGTGCCACCAGCAGCGGTCTTCCAGGGACAGGGGGCGTCGGGGAGCTGTTTTTT	CATSSGLPGTGGVGELFF	TRBD1	-	TRBV15	TRBJ2-2
TGTGCCAGCAGCGGAGGACAGTTCGGGGAGCTGTTTTTT	CASSGGQFGELFF	-	-	TRBV9	TRBJ2-2
TGTGCCAGCAGCTCGGGACCGCAGAACAATGAGCAGTTCTTC	CASSSGPQNNEQFF	-	once	TRBV11-3	TRBJ2-1
TGTGCCAGCAGTTACGATGGGGTGATGAACACTGAAGCTTTCTTT	CASSYDGVMNTEAFF	-	-	TRBV6-5	TRBJ1-1
TGTGCCAGTAGTACCCCGCTGTCCCTTAGCAATCAGCCCCAGCATTTT	CASSTPLSLSNQPQHF	-	-	TRBV19	TRBJ1-5
TGCGCCAGCTCCACTAGCCTAACTATCAAAGAGACCCAGTACTTC	CASSTSLTIKETQYF	-	-	TRBV4-1	TRBJ2-5
TGTGCCAGCCACGCTCTGGGGCACTTAAATGAAAAACTGTTTTTT	CASHALGHLNEKLFF	-	-	TRBV19	TRBJ1-4
TGTGCCAGCAGCCCTAGCAGAAGCTCCTACAATGAGCAGTTCTTC	CASSPSRSSYNEQFF	-	once	TRBV9	TRBJ2-1
TGTGCCAGCAGCGTCGGACTAGCGGGCTACGAGCAGTACTTC	CASSVGLAGYEQYF	TRBD2	-	TRBV7-2	TRBJ2-7
TGTGCCTGGAGTGTCACCGGGGATACGCAGTATTTT	CAWSVTGDTQYF	-	-	TRBV30	TRBJ2-3
TGTGCCTGGAGTGCCCTGACAGGGAACTATGGCTACACCTTC	CAWSALTGNYGYTF	TRBD1	-	TRBV30	TRBJ1-2
TGTGCCAGCAGTTACTCGAGCAAGACTAATGAAAAACTGTTTTTT	CASSYSSKTNEKLFF	-	-	TRBV6-6	TRBJ1-4
TGCAGCGTTGTCTCGGGGACAGGGGATGAAAAACTGTTTTTT	CSVVSGTGDEKLFF	TRBD1	-	TRBV29-1	TRBJ1-4